The T cell receptor (beta chain) described here comes from a study of memory CD4+ T cells and cytomegalovirus serostatus. About the research overall: Healthy Belgian adult donors included about nine CMV-positive and more than 20 CMV-negative people. Study-wide findings and caveats: CD4+ memory repertoires contained about 40% of the roughly 160 reported CMV TCRbeta sequences. Repertoires predicted CMV serostatus with median bootstrapped AUC of about 0.94.

Remarks on this clone: Its antigen is not known.

Single viable CD3+CD4+CD8-CD45RO+ cells were sorted as the memory CD4+ T cells. Serostatus was set by detecting CMV pp150, pp28, p38, p52 IgG. The V gene's germline CDR1 is MNHEY and CDR2 SMNVEV (reference sequence). The trim removed 2 bases at V and 6 bases at J, leaving 3 bases unmatched. CDR3 length equals 15 residues. The data were produced by immunoSEQ multiplex PCR, yet TCRdb's version contains in-frame clones alone and is incomplete. The sample contains roughly 64,000 clones, around 77% of which appear only once. Material for sequencing was memory CD4+ T cells from blood. This receptor was obtained from an adult in good health and CMV-seronegative. The chain recombines TRBV27 with TRBJ2-1; 11 nucleotides align to TRBD2. Here the CDR3 reads CASSLGLAGPNEQFF. The CDR3 bases are TGTGCCAGCAGTTTAGGACTAGCGGGCCCCAATGAGCAGTTCTTC.